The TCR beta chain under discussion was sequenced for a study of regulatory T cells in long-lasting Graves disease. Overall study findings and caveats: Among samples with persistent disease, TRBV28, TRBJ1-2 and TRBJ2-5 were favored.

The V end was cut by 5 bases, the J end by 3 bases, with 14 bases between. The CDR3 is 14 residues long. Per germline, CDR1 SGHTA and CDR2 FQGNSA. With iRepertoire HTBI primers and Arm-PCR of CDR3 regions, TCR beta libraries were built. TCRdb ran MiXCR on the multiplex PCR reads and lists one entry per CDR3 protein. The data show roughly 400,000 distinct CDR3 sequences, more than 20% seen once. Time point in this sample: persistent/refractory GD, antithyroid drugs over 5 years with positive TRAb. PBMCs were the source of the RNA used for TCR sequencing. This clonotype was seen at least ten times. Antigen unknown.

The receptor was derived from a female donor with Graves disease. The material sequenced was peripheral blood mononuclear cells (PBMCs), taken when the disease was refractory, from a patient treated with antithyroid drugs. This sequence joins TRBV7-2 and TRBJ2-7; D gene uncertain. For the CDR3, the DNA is TGTGCCAGCAGCCAGTTATCCCCCCTCTACGAGCAGTACTTC. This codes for CASSQLSPLYEQYF.